These T cell receptor beta chains were read from a single sample in a study of Graves' ophthalmopathy and Graves' hyperthyroidism. TCRdb re-called the multiplex PCR reads through MiXCR, storing one row per CDR3 protein. The table lists over a million distinct CDR3 sequences, roughly 35% of them singletons. The sequenced sample consisted of peripheral blood or thyroid tissue (not recorded which). Receptors were obtained from an adult man with Graves' hyperthyroidism. Both conserved end residues are part of each CDR3. D genes are given only for firm matches. Expanded clones are given a class, and other clones once, few, many or no size at all.

NA	TRBV14	TRBJ2-7	many	CASSHAISYEQYF	TGTGCCAGCAGCCATGCGATTTCCTACGAGCAGTACTTC
NA	TRBV29-1	TRBJ2-5	many	CSVVRLREQETQYF	TGCAGCGTTGTAAGGTTGAGGGAACAAGAGACCCAGTACTTC
NA	TRBV5-6	TRBJ1-2	NA	CASSLDPRSNYGYTF	TGTGCCAGCAGCTTGGACCCACGCTCTAACTATGGCTACACCTTC
NA	TRBV25-1	TRBJ2-2	NA	CASSSPYSTGELFF	TGTGCCAGCAGTTCCCCTTACAGCACCGGGGAGCTGTTTTTT
NA	TRBV24-1	TRBJ1-5	many	CATSEGQGYSNQPQHF	TGTGCCACCAGTGAAGGGCAGGGGTATAGCAATCAGCCCCAGCATTTT
NA	TRBV6-1	TRBJ2-2	few	CASSKGEFDTGELFF	TGCGCCAGCAGTAAGGGGGAGTTTGACACCGGGGAGCTGTTTTTT
NA	TRBV9	TRBJ1-4	many	CASSGRDTPTNEKLFF	TGTGCCAGCAGCGGTCGGGACACTCCAACTAATGAAAAACTGTTTTTT
NA	TRBV7-8	TRBJ2-2	many	CASSLGSPDWDTGELFF	TGTGCCAGCAGCTTGGGGTCCCCTGACTGGGACACCGGGGAGCTGTTTTTT
NA	TRBV12-3/TRBV12-4	TRBJ1-5	NA	CASRRERQPQHF	TGTGCCAGCAGACGCGAGCGACAGCCCCAGCATTTT
NA	TRBV19	TRBJ2-5	NA	CASTPAGTSCETQYF	TGTGCCAGTACCCCGGCAGGGACATCGTGCGAGACCCAGTACTTC
TRBD1	TRBV5-1	TRBJ2-2	few	CASSHTGTANTGELFF	TGCGCCAGCAGCCATACCGGGACAGCGAACACCGGGGAGCTGTTTTTT
TRBD1	TRBV3-1	TRBJ1-1	NA	CASSQGGQMNAEAFF	TGTGCCAGCAGCCAAGGGGGACAGATGAACGCTGAAGCTTTCTTT
NA	TRBV29-1	TRBJ1-1	many	CSTAGDVGTEAFF	TGCAGCACCGCCGGGGATGTGGGCACTGAAGCTTTCTTT
NA	TRBV29-1	TRBJ2-5	many	CSVGPQSAQYF	TGCAGCGTGGGCCCCCAGTCGGCCCAGTACTTC
NA	TRBV7-2	TRBJ1-1	once	CASSAGGRANTEAFF	TGTGCCAGCTCAGCGGGGGGCAGGGCGAACACTGAAGCTTTCTTT
TRBD1	TRBV10-3	TRBJ1-5	NA	CASSNTGGTGVQPQHF	TGTGCCAGCAGTAACACAGGGGGTACGGGCGTCCAGCCCCAGCATTTT
NA	TRBV10-3	TRBJ1-6	many	CAISERQHDSPLHF	TGTGCCATCAGTGAGAGACAGCATGATTCACCCCTCCACTTT
NA	TRBV6-5	TRBJ2-7	NA	CASGVSRFYEQYF	TGTGCCAGCGGTGTATCTCGATTTTACGAGCAGTACTTC
NA	TRBV9	TRBJ2-5	many	CASRWQETQYF	TGTGCCAGCCGGTGGCAAGAGACCCAGTACTTC
TRBD2	TRBV7-2	TRBJ2-7	many	CASGWEREFDEQYF	TGTGCCTCCGGTTGGGAGCGGGAGTTCGACGAGCAGTACTTC
NA	TRBV10-3	TRBJ1-1	few	CAAGDLNTEAFF	TGTGCCGCGGGGGACCTGAACACTGAAGCTTTCTTT
TRBD2	TRBV4-1	TRBJ2-5	NA	CASSPRLAGEGETQYF	TGTGCCAGCAGCCCTCGACTAGCGGGAGAGGGAGAGACCCAGTACTTC
NA	TRBV6-5	TRBJ1-4	few	CASRTRESNEKLFF	TGTGCCAGCAGAACCAGGGAATCTAATGAAAAACTGTTTTTT
NA	TRBV10-2	TRBJ2-7	NA	CASSVELPSSYEQYF	TGCGCCAGCAGTGTCGAACTACCAAGCTCCTACGAGCAGTACTTC
NA	TRBV7-9	TRBJ1-4	many	CASRSDGWGVEKLFF	TGTGCCAGCAGATCCGACGGGTGGGGTGTTGAAAAACTGTTTTTT
NA	TRBV20-1	TRBJ2-7	few	CSARSGTYEQYF	TGCAGTGCTCGTTCCGGGACCTACGAGCAGTACTTC
TRBD1	TRBV6-5	TRBJ1-2	many	CASGGVGTGLIGKGYTF	TGTGCCAGCGGTGGCGTCGGGACAGGGTTGATAGGCAAAGGCTACACCTTC
TRBD2	TRBV20-1	TRBJ2-3	NA	CSAGGLAVLSTDTQYF	TGCAGTGCTGGGGGACTAGCGGTACTTAGCACAGATACGCAGTATTTT
TRBD1	TRBV7-2	TRBJ2-5	many	CASSLEGAVAETQYF	TGTGCCAGCAGCTTAGAGGGGGCGGTGGCGGAGACCCAGTACTTC
TRBD1	TRBV7-8	TRBJ1-6	many	CASSPVGTGDNSPLHF	TGTGCCAGCAGTCCAGTCGGGACAGGGGATAATTCACCCCTCCACTTT
NA	TRBV29-1	TRBJ1-5	NA	CSVDPSRSQHF	TGCAGCGTAGATCCGAGTCGTAGCCAGCATTTT
NA	TRBV12-3/TRBV12-4	TRBJ2-6	few	CASSPPGHFSGANVLTF	TGTGCCAGCAGCCCACCGGGACACTTCTCTGGGGCCAACGTCCTGACTTTC
TRBD1	TRBV6-5	TRBJ2-7	many	CASSPGQANEQYF	TGTGCCAGCAGCCCCGGACAGGCCAACGAGCAGTACTTC
TRBD1	TRBV25-1	TRBJ1-2	once	CASRDRDRDYGYTF	TGTGCCAGCAGGGACCGGGACAGAGACTATGGCTACACCTTC
NA	TRBV7-9	TRBJ2-3	NA	CATDKPETSTDTQYF	TGTGCCACCGACAAGCCAGAAACTAGCACAGATACGCAGTATTTT
NA	TRBV5-6	TRBJ1-1	many	CASSKATGYTEAFF	TGTGCCAGCAGCAAGGCCACAGGATACACTGAAGCTTTCTTT
NA	TRBV11-2	TRBJ2-5	many	CASSLFSAAETQYF	TGTGCCAGCAGCTTATTCTCAGCCGCAGAGACCCAGTACTTC
NA	TRBV5-1	TRBJ2-5	few	CASSLNNNGLAQETQYF	TGCGCCAGCAGCTTGAACAACAACGGACTCGCCCAAGAGACCCAGTACTTC
TRBD1	TRBV7-9	TRBJ1-1	many	CASSFGTGSRRAFF	TGTGCCAGCAGCTTCGGGACAGGGAGTCGGCGGGCTTTCTTT
NA	TRBV5-4	TRBJ2-7	many	CASSSDRDRYEQYF	TGTGCCAGCAGCTCCGATCGGGATCGCTACGAGCAGTACTTC
NA	TRBV29-1	TRBJ2-7	many	CSVSGTNGDEQYF	TGCAGCGTCTCCGGGACGAATGGCGACGAGCAGTACTTC
NA	TRBV7-3	TRBJ2-7	few	CASSFSALGEQYF	TGTGCCAGCAGCTTCTCCGCCTTGGGCGAGCAGTACTTC
NA	TRBV5-1	TRBJ2-7	NA	CASSQRQASPYEQYF	TGCGCCAGCAGCCAGAGACAGGCTTCCCCCTACGAGCAGTACTTC
TRBD1	TRBV5-5	TRBJ2-7	NA	CASSFRQGAKVEQYF	TGTGCCAGCAGCTTTCGACAGGGGGCAAAAGTCGAGCAGTACTTC
NA	TRBV19	TRBJ2-6	few	CASTPGQRAGANVLTF	TGTGCCAGTACCCCCGGTCAGAGGGCTGGGGCCAACGTCCTGACTTTC